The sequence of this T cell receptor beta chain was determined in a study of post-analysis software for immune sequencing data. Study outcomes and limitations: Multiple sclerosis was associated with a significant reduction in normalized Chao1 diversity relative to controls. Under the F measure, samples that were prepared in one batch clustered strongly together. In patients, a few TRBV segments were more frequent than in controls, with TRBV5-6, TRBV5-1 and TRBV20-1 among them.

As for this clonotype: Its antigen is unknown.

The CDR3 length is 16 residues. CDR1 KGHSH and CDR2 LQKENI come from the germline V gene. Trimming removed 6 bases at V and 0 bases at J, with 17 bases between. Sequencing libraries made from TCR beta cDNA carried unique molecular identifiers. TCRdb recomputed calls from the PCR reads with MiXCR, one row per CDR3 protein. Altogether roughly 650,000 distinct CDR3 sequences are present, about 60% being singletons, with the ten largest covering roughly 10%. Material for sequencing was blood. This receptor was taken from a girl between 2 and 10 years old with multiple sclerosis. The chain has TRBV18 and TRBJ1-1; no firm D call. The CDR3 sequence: CASSEEQERMNTEAFF. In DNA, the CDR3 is TGTGCCAGCTCTGAAGAGCAGGAGCGCATGAACACTGAAGCTTTCTTT.